This TCR beta chain derives from a study of cytomegalovirus exposure and HLA in healthy donors. Study-level points and caveats: A later analysis linked a missense DCLRE1C variant to TCR beta V- and J-gene trimming.

As to this clone: Its antigen remains unknown.

V shed 1 base, J shed 6 bases, and the junction held 4 bases outside the gene matches. The CDR3 length is 16 residues. The germline CDR1 and CDR2 sequences are LNHNV and YYDKDF (reference sequence). No record was made of this donor's CMV serostatus. The PCR used 60 Vbeta and 13 Jbeta primers. Data came from immunoSEQ multiplex PCR; TCRdb stores just in-frame clones and leaves some out. Among tens of thousands of clones, about four fifths were seen once, and the ten largest hold around a tenth. Sequences were obtained from PBMCs. The J gene is TRBJ2-1, the V gene TRBV15; 12 bases agree with TRBD2. This sequence was found in a human donor in good health. CDR3 amino acids: CATSRAGLAGSNEQFF. DNA of the CDR3: TGTGCCACCAGCAGAGCAGGACTAGCGGGGTCCAATGAGCAGTTCTTC.